This is a list of T cell receptor beta chains from one sample in a study of OX40 agonist ivuxolimab in advanced cancers. The assay was immunoSEQ multiplex PCR, and TCRdb's table has in-frame clones only and misses some. This table holds roughly 70,000 clones, roughly 85% found once. The sequencing used CD4+ or CD8+ T cells sorted from blood, collected in a trial of the OX40 agonist ivuxolimab. The source of these receptors is an adult with an advanced solid tumor such as melanoma, head and neck, liver or kidney cancer. CDR3s include the opening cysteine and the closing phenylalanine or tryptophan. Each record gives: V gene, J gene, clone size, CDR3 length, D gene, CDR3 DNA, CDR3 protein. The D gene is left open where the match is weak. Size values are once, few and many counts, or a class for expanded clones, and some rows have none.

TRBV5-4	TRBJ2-7	.	12	.	TGTGCCAGCACCGATCACTCCTACGAGCAGTACTTC	CASTDHSYEQYF
TRBV6-6	TRBJ1-4	.	16	TRBD1	TGTGCCAGCAGTTACTTGGACAGGGACGCTAATGAAAAACTGTTTTTT	CASSYLDRDANEKLFF
TRBV7-3	TRBJ1-1	few	13	.	TGTGCCAGCAGCTCGGACGCGAACACTGAAGCTTTCTTT	CASSSDANTEAFF
TRBV5-4	TRBJ2-4	once	20	TRBD1	TGTGCCAGCAGCCGGCGGAACGATAATTTGGGACAGGGGGCCAAAAACATTCAGTACTTC	CASSRRNDNLGQGAKNIQYF
TRBV6-5	TRBJ2-1	.	13	TRBD2	TGTGCCAGCAGTTACTCACTAGCGCGGGAGCAGTTCTTC	CASSYSLAREQFF
TRBV7-2	TRBJ2-5	.	16	.	TGTGCCAGCAGCCACCATCTCGTTAATATGCGAGAGACCCAGTACTTC	CASSHHLVNMRETQYF
TRBV25-1	TRBJ2-7	.	15	.	TGTGCCAGCAGTCCCAGGCGCGGGGCCTTTTACGAGCAGTACTTC	CASSPRRGAFYEQYF
TRBV10-2	TRBJ2-1	.	16	TRBD2	TGCGCCAGCACTGAACTAGCGATCTACTCCTACAATGAGCAGTTCTTC	CASTELAIYSYNEQFF
TRBV2	TRBJ1-3	.	12	.	TGTGCCAGCAGTTTTACTGGAAACACCATATATTTT	CASSFTGNTIYF
TRBV18	TRBJ2-1	.	14	.	TGTGCCAGCTCACCGACCCTGGCGGGGAATGAGCAGTTCTTC	CASSPTLAGNEQFF
TRBV27	TRBJ1-6	few	14	TRBD1	TGTGCCAGCAGTCCCAGACAGGGCGGTTCACCCCTCCACTTT	CASSPRQGGSPLHF
TRBV5-1	TRBJ2-1	once	15	.	TGCGCCAGCAGCTTGGGGGTTCAGGCGGGCAATGAGCAGTTCTTC	CASSLGVQAGNEQFF
TRBV11-1	TRBJ1-3	.	15	.	TGTGCCAGCAGCTTAACCGTAAGCCCTGGAAACACCATATATTTT	CASSLTVSPGNTIYF
TRBV6-1	TRBJ1-4	.	17	TRBD1	TGTGCCAGCAGTGAAATGGGAAGGGCAGGGGGTGGTGAAAAACTGTTTTTT	CASSEMGRAGGGEKLFF
TRBV5-4	TRBJ2-2	.	17	.	TGTGCCAGCAGCTCTGGGCCGGGACTGGAAGCTTGGGGGGAGCTGTTTTTT	CASSSGPGLEAWGELFF
TRBV27	TRBJ1-6	.	15	.	TGTGCCAGCAGAAGGGAACAGGACTATAATTCACCCCTCCACTTT	CASRREQDYNSPLHF
TRBV14	TRBJ2-3	.	14	.	TGTGCCAGCAGCCACGAGCGGGTCACAGATACGCAGTATTTT	CASSHERVTDTQYF
TRBV15	TRBJ2-1	.	15	TRBD2	TGTGCCACCAGCCCGTTTAGCGGGGTCTACAATGAGCAGTTCTTC	CATSPFSGVYNEQFF
TRBV7-3	TRBJ2-1	.	14	TRBD2	TGTGCCAGCAGCTCCCCGGGACTAGTGGGTGAGCAGTTCTTC	CASSSPGLVGEQFF
TRBV23-1	TRBJ1-1	.	18	.	TGCGCCAGCAGTCAATCGCATCCCCTGGGGCCAGGGAAAACTGAAGCTTTCTTT	CASSQSHPLGPGKTEAFF
TRBV5-6	TRBJ2-7	.	15	TRBD2	TGTGCCAGCAGCTCGCTAGCGGGAGGAACCTACGAGCAGTACTTC	CASSSLAGGTYEQYF
TRBV25-1	TRBJ2-1	.	15	.	TGTGCCAGCAGTGGCGGGACCGTCTCCTACAATGAGCAGTTCTTC	CASSGGTVSYNEQFF
TRBV7-7	TRBJ2-3	.	14	TRBD1	TGTGCCAGCAGTCGGGGACAGGGAACAGATACGCAGTATTTT	CASSRGQGTDTQYF
TRBV15	TRBJ1-3	.	14	.	TGTGCCACCAGCACAGGCTTGCCTGGAAACACCATATATTTT	CATSTGLPGNTIYF
TRBV10-3	TRBJ1-6	.	16	TRBD1	TGTGCCATCAGTGAGTCGGGACAGGGGGCTAATTCACCCCTCCACTTT	CAISESGQGANSPLHF
TRBV5-5	TRBJ1-2	.	15	.	TGTGCCAGCAGCTTGGTGACAGCGACGAACTATGGCTACACCTTC	CASSLVTATNYGYTF
TRBV15	TRBJ1-1	.	15	.	TGTGCCACCAGTAGCCTCCATGGCTCGAACACTGAAGCTTTCTTT	CATSSLHGSNTEAFF
TRBV5-1	TRBJ2-2	.	14	.	TGCGCCAGCAGCTTTATCGGATTCCCCGGGGAGCTGTTTTTT	CASSFIGFPGELFF
TRBV7-9	TRBJ1-2	.	14	TRBD1	TGTGCCAGCAGCTTCGGACAGGGTCGGGATGGCTACACCTTC	CASSFGQGRDGYTF
TRBV11-3	TRBJ2-3	.	15	TRBD2	TGTGCCAGCAGCCCCAGGACTAGCTTCGCAGATACGCAGTATTTT	CASSPRTSFADTQYF
TRBV18	TRBJ2-7	.	14	TRBD1	TGTGCCAGCTCACCGGGACAGGGTTTCTACGAGCAGTACTTC	CASSPGQGFYEQYF
TRBV7-8	TRBJ1-3	.	13	.	TGTGCCAGCAGCTTAGTACCAGGAAACACCATATATTTT	CASSLVPGNTIYF
TRBV30	TRBJ2-4	.	15	.	TGTGCCTGGAGTGTAGGACAAGCCTTAGAAAACATTCAGTACTTC	CAWSVGQALENIQYF
TRBV7-9	TRBJ1-2	.	14	.	TGTGCCAGCAGCTTATCCCGCAACGTCTATGGCTACACCTTC	CASSLSRNVYGYTF
TRBV5-1	TRBJ2-3	.	13	.	TGCGCCAGCAGCTTGGCCTCCAGGGATACGCAGTATTTT	CASSLASRDTQYF
TRBV5-1	TRBJ1-1	.	17	TRBD1	TGCGCCAGCAGCTTGGAAGGAGACAGGGTCGGGAACACTGAAGCTTTCTTT	CASSLEGDRVGNTEAFF
TRBV5-1	TRBJ1-5	.	16	.	TGCGCCAGCAGCTTGGCCCCTTTGGGGGAAAGTCAGCCCCAGCATTTT	CASSLAPLGESQPQHF
TRBV27	TRBJ2-1	.	14	.	TGTGCCAGCAGTTTAGTACAGGGCTACAATGAGCAGTTCTTC	CASSLVQGYNEQFF
TRBV7-2	TRBJ1-4	.	17	TRBD1	TGTGCCAGCAGCTTACTTTGGACAGGGGATAAGAATGAAAAACTGTTTTTT	CASSLLWTGDKNEKLFF
TRBV2	TRBJ2-3	.	16	.	TGTGCCAGCAGTGTCGATATGGGGGAGAGCACAGATACGCAGTATTTT	CASSVDMGESTDTQYF
TRBV10-3	TRBJ1-2	once	16	.	TGTGCCATCCGAGGCCGGGACGGTTTATTGGTTTATGGCTACACCTTC	CAIRGRDGLLVYGYTF
TRBV9	TRBJ1-1	.	14	.	TGTGCCAGCAGCGTAGTAGAGGGGCTGGGTGAAGCTTTCTTT	CASSVVEGLGEAFF
TRBV30	TRBJ1-3	once	13	.	TGTGCCTGGAGCAGGGTATCTGGAAACACCATATATTTT	CAWSRVSGNTIYF
TRBV10-1	TRBJ2-2	.	16	TRBD2	TGCGCCAGCAGTGTCACGGGAGGGCACAACACCGGGGAGCTGTTTTTT	CASSVTGGHNTGELFF
TRBV18	TRBJ1-1	few	14	TRBD1	TGTGCCAGCTCCGGGGGACAGCGAGGTACTGAAGCTTTCTTT	CASSGGQRGTEAFF
TRBV4-1	TRBJ2-3	.	17	TRBD2	TGCGCCAGCAGCCAAGATAGGACTAGCGGTCAACCAAATACGCAGTATTTT	CASSQDRTSGQPNTQYF
TRBV4-1	TRBJ2-2	.	15	.	TGCGCCAGCAGCCAAGATGCTAGCAGTGCCGGGGAGCTGTTTTTT	CASSQDASSAGELFF
TRBV10-3	TRBJ1-4	.	13	.	TGTGCCATCAAACCCGCAACTAATGAAAAACTGTTTTTT	CAIKPATNEKLFF
TRBV5-1	TRBJ2-4	.	15	TRBD1	TGCGCCAGCAGCTTGGGAACAGGGGGCCGAAGCATTCAGTACTTC	CASSLGTGGRSIQYF
TRBV9	TRBJ1-4	.	15	.	TGTGCCAGCAGCGTAGCTCCCTGGGGGAACGAAAAACTGTTTTTT	CASSVAPWGNEKLFF
TRBV5-4	TRBJ1-1	.	15	TRBD1	TGTGCCAGCAGCTTGGGGACAGGGGGGAGAACTGAAGCTTTCTTT	CASSLGTGGRTEAFF
TRBV28	TRBJ2-2	.	15	TRBD2	TGTGCCAGCTTTCGGAGCACGGGGGGTTTCGGGGAGCTGTTTTTT	CASFRSTGGFGELFF
TRBV18	TRBJ1-2	few	13	.	TGTGCCAGCTCATCGGACAGATCCTATGGCTACACCTTC	CASSSDRSYGYTF
TRBV30	TRBJ2-3	.	15	TRBD1	TGTGCCTGGAGTGGGGACAGGGAATTCACAGATACGCAGTATTTT	CAWSGDREFTDTQYF
TRBV15	TRBJ1-4	once	15	TRBD1	TGTGCCACCAGCAGGGTTGACAGGGGGGCTGAAAAACTGTTTTTT	CATSRVDRGAEKLFF